The entry below gives a single TCR beta chain sequence along with its context. This sample was included in a study of shared clonotypes between healthy human individuals. Sequencing was performed with immunoSEQ multiplex PCR; in TCRdb, only in-frame clones are kept and a portion is missing. Of 550,000 to 600,000 clones in the sample, roughly 98% are singletons; the top ten hold 0.3%. CDR1 MNHEY and CDR2 SVGAGI come from the germline V gene. Trimming removed 7 bases from V and 5 bases from J, with 14 bases in between. The CDR3 contains 13 residues. CD8 cells classed as naive were CD45RO-negative and positively selected for CCR7, excluding terminally differentiated effector memory CD45RA+ cells.

The sample taken for sequencing was naive CD8+ T cells sorted from blood. The clonotype was recovered from a man aged 25-45 years in good health. The V and J genes are TRBV6-5 and TRBJ1-1, with D uncertain. Here the CDR3 DNA reads TGTGCCAGCACCGCAGGTGGGATGACTGAAGCTTTCTTT. It specifies CASTAGGMTEAFF.